The 12 T cell receptor beta chains presented below share a single source sample, sequenced in a study of CD8+ T cells in alopecia areata. Extracted RNA was reverse transcribed into cDNA, the sequencing template. Using immunoSEQ multiplex PCR, the repertoire was profiled, and TCRdb retains in-frame clones only, with some absent. The table shows 150,000 to 200,000 clones, with around 55% occurring only once. The source material was CD4+ T cells sorted from blood. These receptors came from a human donor in good health.

The V gene is TRBV29-1, the J gene TRBJ1-2; tentative D call: TRBD1 (5 bases). The CDR3 runs to 13 residues. The V gene lost 5 bases and the J gene lost 3 bases, with 13 bases spanning the gap. CDR1 SQVTM and CDR2 ANQGSEA come from the germline V gene. The chain's CDR3 is CSVLRGGDYGYTF. The CDR3 coding sequence is TGCAGCGTTCTTCGTGGGGGGGACTATGGCTACACCTTC.

This sequence joins TRBV29-1 and TRBJ2-7; D gene uncertain. This CDR3 is built from 12 residues. Deletions cut 3 bases from V and 1 base from J, with 7 bases between. From germline, CDR1 is SQVTM and CDR2 ANQGSEA. CDR3 nucleotide sequence: TGCAGCGTTGAGGCCGCATCCTACGAGCAGTACTTC. Its translation: CSVEAASYEQYF.

The chain carries TRBV7-2 and TRBJ1-1, with 7 positions matching TRBD1. The germline V gene has CDR1 SGHTA and CDR2 FQGNSA. J was trimmed by 3 bases and V by 3 bases; bases with no gene match: 7. The CDR3 has 15 residues. CDR3 bases: TGTGCCAGCAGCTTCCGTAGACAGGGATACACTGAAGCTTTCTTT. It specifies CASSFRRQGYTEAFF.

This chain links TRBV19 with TRBJ2-4, with D hard to call. Trimming left V 0 bases short and J 1 base short, with 13 bases between. The CDR3 runs 17 residues. Germline V gene lookup returns CDR1 LNHDA and CDR2 SQIVND (reference sequence). The DNA for the CDR3 is TGTGCCAGTAGTATAGATCCCCAGCCGTGGGCCAAAAACATTCAGTACTTC. This codes for CASSIDPQPWAKNIQYF.

This sequence joins TRBV4-1 and TRBJ2-2; D is undetermined. V was trimmed by 1 base and J by 1 base, leaving 7 bases between them. Germline CDR1 MGHRA, CDR2 YSYEKL. The CDR3 is made up of 15 amino acids. In nucleotides, the CDR3 is TGCGCCAGCAGCCAAGTTGACCTGAACACCGGGGAGCTGTTTTTT. It codes for CASSQVDLNTGELFF.

V usage is TRBV11-2 and J usage is TRBJ1-1, with unresolved D. The CDR3 contains 11 residues. V was clipped by 2 bases and J by 7 bases, with 5 bases between them. Germline V gives CDR1 SGHAT, CDR2 FQNNGV. Here the CDR3 reads CASSLWGEAFF. For the CDR3, the DNA is TGTGCCAGCAGCTTATGGGGTGAAGCTTTCTTT.

The genes are TRBV7-9 and TRBJ2-2; TRBD2 aligns across 9 bases. Unmatched junction bases numbered 15, after V lost 4 bases and J lost 6 bases. The CDR3 sequence is 18 residues long. CDR1 SEHNR and CDR2 FQNEAQ come from the germline V gene (reference sequence). The CDR3 region is CASSSPGTSPLHAGELFF. In DNA form, the CDR3 reads TGTGCCAGCAGCTCCCCCGGGACTAGCCCTCTCCATGCCGGGGAGCTGTTTTTT.

This chain uses TRBV30 with TRBJ2-7; D tentatively fits TRBD1 or TRBD2 (6 bases each). This CDR3 comprises 14 residues. The ends were cut back, 0 bases at V and 6 bases at J, with 15 bases in the middle. The germline gives CDR1 GTSNPN, CDR2 SVGIG (reference sequence). Here the CDR3 reads CAWSVVGGTGEQYF. In nucleotides, the CDR3 is TGTGCCTGGAGTGTAGTAGGGGGGACGGGCGAGCAGTACTTC.

CDR3 bases: TGCAGCGTTGAGACTAGCGGGAGTCGCGAGCAGTACTTC. Its translation is CSVETSGSREQYF. V gene TRBV29-1 combines with J gene TRBJ2-7; TRBD2 matches 12 bases. The CDR3 covers 13 residues. Germline V gene data show CDR1 as SQVTM and CDR2 as ANQGSEA. The junction had 3 bases not matched to a gene; V was cut back by 3 bases and J by 6 bases.

This clone was observed a handful of times. V and J are TRBV29-1 and TRBJ2-5, with D maybe TRBD2 (7 bases). Trimming removed 1 base from V and 4 bases from J, with 13 bases in between. CDR1 and CDR2 from the germline V gene are SQVTM and ANQGSEA. CDR3 length equals 14 residues. In DNA form, the CDR3 reads TGCAGCGTTGAAGGCGGGAGAGGGGGAGAGACCCAGTACTTC. It specifies CSVEGGRGGETQYF. Full variable domain (remainder filled in from reference TRBV29-1 and TRBJ2-5): SAVISQKPSRDICQRGTSLTIQCQVDSQVTMMFWYRQQPGQSLTLIATANQGSEATYESGFVIDKFPISRPNLTFSTLTVSNMSPEDSSIYLCSVEGGRGGETQYFGPGTRLLVL.

This chain links TRBV7-2 with TRBJ2-5, with TRBD2 matching over 7 bases. CDR1 is SGHTA and CDR2 is FQGNSA in the germline V gene. The CDR3 consists of 15 residues. The trim removed 5 bases at V and 5 bases at J, leaving 11 bases unmatched. The CDR3 DNA is TGTGCCAGCAGCCCAGGTGGGAGGGCTCGGGAGACCCAGTACTTC. Protein product: CASSPGGRARETQYF.

The CDR3 coding sequence is TGCGCCAGTTCAGGACAGTCTAACTATGGCTACACCTTC. Translation gives CASSGQSNYGYTF. The chain is built from TRBV5-1 and TRBJ1-2; D is perhaps TRBD1 (6 bases). This CDR3 comprises 13 residues. CDR1 is SGHRS and CDR2 is YFSETQ in the germline V gene. Trimming left V 8 bases short and J 0 bases short, with 11 bases between.